This TCR beta chain was found in a study of blood T cell repertoires in COVID-19. As for the study in general: Samples came from the United States, Italy and Spain, spanning acute and convalescent COVID-19. PBMCs, B-cell-depleted T cells, or T cells provided the cDNA or gDNA that made up the material.

Original processing notes: The assay estimated nucleated cells by amplifying reference gene primers. Libraries were prepared by immunoSEQ multiplex PCR; TCRdb keeps only in-frame clonotypes and omits some of them. Clonal size and the V and J genes are those of that table, whereas D and trimming came from the DNA. The sample holds 140,000 to 150,000 clones, roughly 86% seen once. The V segment lost 5 bases and the J segment 8 bases; nucleotides outside the gene matches: 12. The CDR3 runs to 15 residues. CDR1 and CDR2 from the germline V gene are SEHNR and FQNEAQ (reference sequence). The V and J genes are TRBV7-9 and TRBJ2-7; 10 bases match TRBD1. The source material was peripheral blood. The receptor's source is a human donor with acute or convalescent COVID-19. The donor label of this sample is uncertain. The CDR3 bases are TGTGCCAGCAGCCCCGGGACAGGGGCAGGGGCACAGCAGTACTTC. Protein product: CASSPGTGAGAQQYF.